Each of the 32 T cell receptor beta chains below was sequenced from the same sample in a study of cytomegalovirus exposure and HLA in healthy donors. PCR employed 60 Vbeta and 13 Jbeta primers. The repertoire was sequenced with immunoSEQ multiplex PCR; TCRdb's copy has only in-frame clones and lacks some. Seen here are roughly 150,000 clones, 60% to 80% observed once, and the top ten hold approximately 15%. The specimen was PBMCs. These receptors were collected from a woman aged 40-49 years in good health and CMV-seronegative.

The gene calls are TRBV28 and TRBJ2-3, with 11 bases aligning to TRBD2. CDR1 is MDHEN and CDR2 is SYDVKM in the germline V gene. The CDR3 is 17 amino acids. Trimming at V came to 2 bases and at J to 5 bases, leaving 9 bases not matched to a gene. The CDR3 region is CASSLGISGGAGDTQYF. The CDR3 DNA reads as TGTGCCAGCAGTTTAGGGATTAGCGGGGGGGCGGGAGATACGCAGTATTTT. Supplemented by reference TRBV28 and TRBJ2-3, the full variable domain reads DVKVTQSSRYLVKRTGEKVFLECVQDMDHENMFWYRQDPGLGLRLIYFSYDVKMKEKGDIPEGYSVSREKKERFSLILESASTNQTSMYLCASSLGISGGAGDTQYFGPGTRLTVL.

Here the CDR3 reads CASSQDGAGLAGGREQYF. CDR3 coding DNA: TGCGCCAGCAGCCAAGATGGGGCAGGCCTAGCGGGAGGTAGAGAGCAGTACTTC. The genes are TRBV4-3 and TRBJ2-7, with TRBD2 matching over 11 bases. Looked up from germline, CDR1 is LGHNA and CDR2 is YSLEER. The CDR3 totals 18 residues. Unmatched junction bases numbered 14, after V lost 0 bases and J lost 7 bases.

The V call is TRBV7-2, the J call TRBJ2-5; 9 positions match TRBD1. J was trimmed by 5 bases and V by 5 bases; bases with no gene match: 9. Germline CDR1 is SGHTA and CDR2 is FQGNSA. The CDR3 spans 15 residues. For the CDR3, the DNA is TGTGCCAGCAGCCAACGGACAGGGGTTTGGGAGACCCAGTACTTC. This gives the protein CASSQRTGVWETQYF.

The chain joins TRBV7-6 to TRBJ2-3; D gene uncertain. The CDR3 runs to 13 residues. V was shortened by 5 bases and J by 4 bases, with 10 bases between the two germline ends. CDR1 is SGHVS, CDR2 FNYEAQ, per germline. This chain's CDR3 is CASSRYQADTQYF. In nucleotides, the CDR3 is TGTGCCAGCAGCCGCTACCAGGCAGATACGCAGTATTTT.

The chain has TRBV5-1 and TRBJ2-5; D remains ambiguous. The CDR3 contains 12 residues. V gave up 4 bases and J gave up 5 bases, with 9 bases separating them. Germline assignment: CDR1 SGHRS and CDR2 YFSETQ. The CDR3 DNA is TGCGCCAGCAGCCCCGTGAGGGAGACCCAGTACTTC. It encodes CASSPVRETQYF.

The chain carries TRBV7-2 and TRBJ2-1, with 12 bases matching TRBD2. Germline values: CDR1 SGHTA, CDR2 FQGNSA. Trimming took 0 bases from V and 0 from J; bases not matched to a gene: 9. CDR3 length: 20 amino acids. The CDR3 here is CASSLASWLAGGSSYNEQFF. Here the CDR3 DNA reads TGTGCCAGCAGCTTAGCATCCTGGCTAGCGGGGGGGAGCTCCTACAATGAGCAGTTCTTC.

The V and J genes are TRBV7-8 and TRBJ1-6, with D hard to call. V lost 1 base to trimming and J lost 11 bases, with 12 bases between them. The germline gives CDR1 SGHVS, CDR2 FQNEAQ. The length of the CDR3 is 14 residues. The CDR3 nucleotides are TGTGCCAGCAGCTTAGGATCTGCGAATCCACCCCTCCACTTT. Translated, it gives CASSLGSANPPLHF.

The chain couples TRBV19 to TRBJ2-1; 7 bases map to TRBD1. Germline assignment: CDR1 LNHDA and CDR2 SQIVND (reference sequence). CDR3 length: 13 residues. V lost 5 bases to trimming and J lost 14 bases; unmatched junction nucleotides: 12. CDR3 loop: CASSPDRELPEFF. The CDR3 coding sequence is TGTGCCAGTAGTCCCGACAGGGAGTTGCCAGAGTTCTTC. Using reference TRBV19 and TRBJ2-1 for the parts outside the CDR3, the full variable domain is DGGITQSPKYLFRKEGQNVTLSCEQNLNHDAMYWYRQDPGQGLRLIYYSQIVNDFQKGDIAEGYSVSREKKESFPLTVTSAQKNPTAFYLCASSPDRELPEFFGPGTRLTVL.

The chain is built from TRBV11-3 and TRBJ2-5; 9 nucleotides line up with TRBD2. The junction had 8 bases not matched to a gene; V was cut back by 1 base and J by 5 bases. Germline V gene data show CDR1 as SGHNT and CDR2 as YENEEA. The CDR3 consists of 16 residues. Here the CDR3 DNA reads TGTGCCAGCAGCTTAGGGGCGGGGGGGCCGGAGGAGACCCAGTACTTC. This codes for CASSLGAGGPEETQYF. The complete variable domain, with remaining parts taken from reference TRBV11-3 and TRBJ2-5, reads EAGVVQSPRYKIIEKKQPVAFWCNPISGHNTLYWYLQNLGQGPELLIRYENEEAVDDSQLPKDRFSAERLKGVDSTLKIQPAELGDSAVYLCASSLGAGGPEETQYFGPGTRLLVL.

This sequence joins TRBV14 and TRBJ1-4, with 7 bases identical to TRBD1. The CDR3 runs 13 residues. Germline loops: CDR1 SGHDN, CDR2 FVKESK. The ends lost 4 bases at V and 10 bases at J; junction bases unmatched: 6. This CDR3 reads CASSLTGTAKLFF. The CDR3 coding sequence is TGTGCCAGCAGCCTTACCGGGACAGCAAAACTGTTTTTT.

The chain has TRBV28 and TRBJ1-2; D is unclear. The CDR3 sequence is 12 residues long. V was pared by 3 bases and J by 4 bases, with 6 bases between. Per the germline V gene, CDR1 is MDHEN and CDR2 is SYDVKM. The CDR3 loop reads CASSFPRYGYTF. CDR3 DNA sequence: TGTGCCAGCAGTTTCCCCCGCTATGGCTACACCTTC.

Comment on this clone: The junction differs from germline at one of its ends, possibly a read error. The rearrangement links TRBV7-7 to TRBJ1-1; D is undetermined. The CDR3 length is 13 residues. Germline CDR1 SSHAT, CDR2 FNYEAQ (reference sequence). The CDR3 nucleotides are TGTGCTAGCAGCCGTCTGGGGAGCACTGAAGCTTTCTTT. Protein product: CASSRLGSTEAFF.

Remarks on this clone: Relative to the germline gene, one junction end is altered; a read error may explain this. This chain links TRBV7-9 with TRBJ1-5; perhaps TRBD1 as D (5 bases). The length of the CDR3 is 13 residues. The germline V gene has CDR1 SEHNR and CDR2 FQNEAQ (reference sequence). The CDR3 sequence is CSSSAEGDQPQHF. The CDR3, as DNA: TGTTCCAGCAGCGCGGAAGGGGATCAGCCCCAGCATTTT.

The CDR3 DNA follows: TGTGCCTCCCGAGGGGGGGGCGACTATGGCTACACCTTC. Translation: CASRGGGDYGYTF. The chain couples TRBV19 to TRBJ1-2, with D possibly being TRBD1 (6 bases). The CDR3 extends over 13 amino acids. Trimming left V 11 bases short and J 3 bases short, with 16 bases between. Germline loops: CDR1 LNHDA, CDR2 SQIVND (reference sequence).

With regard to this clone: The junction departs from germline at one end; a sequencing error may be responsible. The rearrangement uses TRBV7-9 and TRBJ2-7; 8 bases line up with TRBD1. CDR3 size: 14 residues. Germline-derived CDR1 and CDR2 are SEHNR and FQNEAQ (reference sequence). The CDR3 DNA reads TGTGCCGGCAGCCCCCGGGACAGGACTTACGAGCAGTACTTC. Amino acid sequence: CAGSPRDRTYEQYF.

This clone occurred once. The chain joins TRBV27 to TRBJ2-7; perhaps TRBD1 as D (5 bases). V dropped 3 bases and J dropped 3 bases, with 9 bases sitting between them. CDR1 and CDR2 (germline): MNHEY, SMNVEV (reference sequence). The CDR3 consists of 13 residues. The CDR3 coding sequence is TGTGCCAGCAGTTTGTCACAGGACTACGAGCAGTACTTC. Translating gives CASSLSQDYEQYF.

This clone has just a few counts. The gene calls are TRBV6-1 and TRBJ2-7; 8 bases are a match to TRBD1. Per germline, CDR1 MNHNS and CDR2 SASEGT. The V segment lost 7 bases and the J segment 7 bases; nucleotides outside the gene matches: 12. The CDR3 totals 14 residues. The CDR3 coding sequence is TGTGCCAGCACCCCCGGCGGGACAGGAGGGGAGCAGTACTTC. Its translation is CASTPGGTGGEQYF.

This chain joins TRBV14 and TRBJ1-6; 7 positions agree with TRBD1. V lost 4 bases to trimming and J lost 8 bases; unmatched junction nucleotides: 5. The length of the CDR3 is 14 residues. Per the germline V gene, CDR1 is SGHDN and CDR2 is FVKESK. CDR3 in amino acids: CASSLTGNHSPLHF. For the CDR3, the DNA is TGTGCCAGCAGCCTGACAGGGAATCATTCACCCCTCCACTTT.

This clone was observed once. The V and J genes are TRBV14 and TRBJ2-7, with 11 bases fitting TRBD2. This CDR3 contains 14 residues. V lost 4 bases to trimming and J lost 4 bases; unmatched junction nucleotides: 3. Germline lookup yields CDR1 SGHDN and CDR2 FVKESK. The CDR3 DNA follows: TGTGCCAGCAGCCTGACTAGCGGGACGTACGAGCAGTACTTC. This sequence encodes CASSLTSGTYEQYF.

Only one count was recorded for this clone. CDR3 sequence reads: CASSDMYSASSYNEQFF. CDR3 bases: TGTGCCAGCAGTGACATGTATAGCGCGAGCTCCTACAATGAGCAGTTCTTC. J is TRBJ2-1 and V is TRBV6-4, with D perhaps TRBD2 (5 bases). CDR1 MRHNA and CDR2 SNTAGT come from the germline V gene. This CDR3 is 17 amino acids long. Trimming cost V 2 bases and J 0 bases, with 14 bases left between them.

The rearrangement links TRBV4-1 to TRBJ2-1, with 10 bases that match TRBD2. From germline, CDR1 is MGHRA and CDR2 YSYEKL. The V gene end was trimmed by 2 bases and the J gene end by 10 bases; junction bases not matched to a gene: 5. The CDR3 totals 14 residues. The CDR3 region has the DNA TGCGCCAGCAGCCAACTAGCGGGGGTTAGCGAGCAGTTCTTC. Its protein product is CASSQLAGVSEQFF.

J is TRBJ2-5 and V is TRBV7-7, with 7 bases matching TRBD2. The CDR3 contains 15 residues. V gave up 5 bases and J gave up 2 bases; unmatched junction bases: 8. From germline, CDR1 is SSHAT and CDR2 FNYEAQ (reference sequence). CDR3 in amino acids: CASSPSLGGQETQYF. As DNA, the CDR3 is TGTGCCAGCAGCCCCTCCCTCGGGGGGCAAGAGACCCAGTACTTC.

About this clone itself: At one end the junction does not follow the germline gene, possibly because of a read error. CDR3 sequence (DNA): TGTGCCAGCAGCTTAGCGCTAGGGACTTGGACTAACTTT. It translates to CASSLALGTWTNF. The rearrangement links TRBV7-9 to TRBJ1-1; maybe TRBD1 (5 bases). The CDR3 spans 13 residues. Germline CDR1 reads SEHNR; CDR2 reads FQNEAQ (reference sequence).

The chain joins TRBV7-2 to TRBJ1-4; D is undetermined. The germline CDR1 and CDR2 sequences are SGHTA and FQGNSA. Trimming pared 1 base from V and 0 bases from J, leaving 6 bases between. The CDR3 spans 15 residues. The CDR3 DNA sequence: TGTGCCAGCAGCTTAGGGGCCGCAACTAATGAAAAACTGTTTTTT. As protein: CASSLGAATNEKLFF.

This sequence joins TRBV7-9 and TRBJ2-7, with D perhaps matching TRBD1 (6 bases). V was pared by 3 bases and J by 6 bases, with 12 bases between. This CDR3 is built from 13 residues. Germline CDR1 reads SEHNR; CDR2 reads FQNEAQ (reference sequence). The CDR3, as DNA: TGTGCCAGCAGCTTTGGACAGATTTCCGAGCAGTACTTC. Protein sequence: CASSFGQISEQYF.

The chain recombines TRBV7-3 with TRBJ2-6; perhaps TRBD2 as D (5 bases). The V end was cut by 5 bases, the J end by 2 bases, with 10 bases between. The germline V gene encodes CDR1 SGHTA and CDR2 FQGTGA. The CDR3 runs to 15 residues. Here the CDR3 DNA reads TGTGCCAGCAGCCCGGGGAGCCCTGGGGCCAACGTCCTGACTTTC. Encoded protein: CASSPGSPGANVLTF. Looking up the rest from reference TRBV7-3 and TRBJ2-6 gives the full variable domain: GAGVSQTPSNKVTEKGKYVELRCDPISGHTALYWYRQSLGQGPEFLIYFQGTGAADDSGLPNDRFFAVRPEGSVSTLKIQRTERGDSAVYLCASSPGSPGANVLTFGAGSRLTVL.

The chain uses TRBV9 and TRBJ2-2; 7 nucleotides align to TRBD1. Unmatched junction bases numbered 5, after V lost 8 bases and J lost 7 bases. Germline V gives CDR1 SGDLS, CDR2 YYNGEE. The CDR3 is made up of 12 amino acids. In nucleotides, the CDR3 is TGTGCCAGTAGGGGGCACAGCGGGGAGCTGTTTTTT. This sequence encodes CASRGHSGELFF.

The V and J genes are TRBV28 and TRBJ1-1, with 7 bases aligning to TRBD1. Trimming cost V 5 bases and J 4 bases; bases outside gene matches: 7. This CDR3 region has 14 residues. CDR1 is MDHEN, CDR2 SYDVKM, per germline. The CDR3, as DNA: TGTGCCAGCAGTCCAGGGGGTACGATCACTGAAGCTTTCTTT. Translating gives CASSPGGTITEAFF.

J is TRBJ1-5 and V is TRBV11-3; TRBD1 aligns across 10 bases. V shed 4 bases, J shed 4 bases, and the junction held 1 base outside the gene matches. The CDR3 consists of 14 residues. Germline CDR1 and CDR2: SGHNT and YENEEA. CDR3: CASSWTGGNQPQHF. The CDR3 coding sequence is TGTGCCAGCAGCTGGACAGGGGGAAATCAGCCCCAGCATTTT.

This clone was observed a single time. This chain connects TRBV5-1 to TRBJ2-5; 10 positions match TRBD1. The CDR3 contains 15 residues. Per the germline V gene, CDR1 is SGHRS and CDR2 is YFSETQ. V trimming: 4 bases; J trimming: 2 bases; junction bases outside the gene matches: 5. This chain's CDR3 is CASSESDRGQETQYF. CDR3 DNA: TGCGCCAGCAGCGAATCGGACAGGGGGCAAGAGACCCAGTACTTC.

The chain combines TRBV5-4 with TRBJ1-2, with D tentatively TRBD1 (6 bases). The V and J ends lost 1 base and 2 bases respectively, with 15 bases between them. Germline CDR1 reads SGHNT; CDR2 reads YYREEE (reference sequence). The CDR3 is 16 residues long. The CDR3 is CASSLPDSFLNYGYTF. CDR3 DNA sequence: TGTGCCAGCAGCTTGCCGGACAGCTTTTTGAACTATGGCTACACCTTC.

V gene TRBV7-8 combines with J gene TRBJ1-3; 12 bases are shared with TRBD1. This CDR3 spans 18 amino acids. CDR1 SGHVS and CDR2 FQNEAQ come from the germline V gene. V shed 3 bases and J 4 bases; nucleotides not matched to a gene: 10. The CDR3 loop is CASSLFTRDRGRGNTIYF. As DNA, the CDR3 is TGTGCCAGCAGCTTGTTTACGCGGGACAGGGGGCGCGGAAACACCATATATTTT. Full variable domain (remainder filled in from reference TRBV7-8 and TRBJ1-3): GAGVSQSPRYKVAKRGQDVALRCDPISGHVSLFWYQQALGQGPEFLTYFQNEAQLDKSGLPSDRFFAERPEGSVSTLKIQRTQQEDSAVYLCASSLFTRDRGRGNTIYFGEGSWLTVV.